This T cell receptor (beta chain) was sequenced during a study of cytomegalovirus exposure and HLA in healthy donors. As for the study in general: Genetic ancestry analysis placed under 90% of the 398 donors that were genotyped in the Caucasian-associated cluster. Study conclusions and caveats: Later, an analysis found that common viral pathogens appeared to be linked with several of the most significant clusters. V- and J-gene trimming of TCR beta was linked (in a later analysis) to a missense DCLRE1C variant. Later on, an analysis showed TCR association rates differing by HLA locus, with DRB1 the most and HLA-C the fewest.

A remark on this clone: Its cognate antigen is unknown.

PCR involved 60 Vbeta and 13 Jbeta primers. Some clones are missing from TCRdb's copy, which holds only in-frame ones; the method was immunoSEQ multiplex PCR. Its listing shows around 50,000 clones. The germline CDR1 and CDR2 sequences are MGHRA and YSYEKL. With 3 bases removed from V and 0 bases from J, the gap between germline ends came to 12 bases. The CDR3 spans 17 residues. The sequenced sample consisted of PBMCs. The chain joins TRBV4-1 to TRBJ1-6; no clear D. The source is a male donor in good health and CMV-seropositive. The CDR3 DNA reads TGCGCCAGCAGCCACCCAAACTGGAGCTCCTATAATTCACCCCTCCACTTT. Translating it yields CASSHPNWSSYNSPLHF.